The entry that follows covers one T cell receptor (beta chain) sequence. In the original processing: The authors estimated nucleated cell counts from reference gene primer amplification. Repertoires were generated with immunoSEQ multiplex PCR, while TCRdb's copy carries only in-frame clones and drops some. V, J and clone size reflect that table, while D and trimming were determined from the DNA. The sample comprises roughly 300,000 clones, 80% to 95% of which are singletons, and more than 6% rests with the top ten. The data were taken from a study of blood T cell repertoires in COVID-19. Study background: PBMCs, B-cell-depleted T cells, or T cells were the source of the cDNA or gDNA that made up the material.

In germline, CDR1 is SGHDN, CDR2 FVKESK. Deletions cut 3 bases from V and 9 bases from J, with 5 bases between. This CDR3 is 11 amino acids long. During active infection, Seattle patients enrolled and were then monitored through disease. The specimen sequenced was peripheral blood. The chain employs TRBV14 and TRBJ2-2; D gene uncertain. The clonotype originates from a woman in her twenties or thirties with COVID-19, enrolled during active disease. In nucleotides, the CDR3 is TGTGCCAGCAGCCAGAGGCGGGAGCTGTTTTTT. Translating gives CASSQRRELFF.